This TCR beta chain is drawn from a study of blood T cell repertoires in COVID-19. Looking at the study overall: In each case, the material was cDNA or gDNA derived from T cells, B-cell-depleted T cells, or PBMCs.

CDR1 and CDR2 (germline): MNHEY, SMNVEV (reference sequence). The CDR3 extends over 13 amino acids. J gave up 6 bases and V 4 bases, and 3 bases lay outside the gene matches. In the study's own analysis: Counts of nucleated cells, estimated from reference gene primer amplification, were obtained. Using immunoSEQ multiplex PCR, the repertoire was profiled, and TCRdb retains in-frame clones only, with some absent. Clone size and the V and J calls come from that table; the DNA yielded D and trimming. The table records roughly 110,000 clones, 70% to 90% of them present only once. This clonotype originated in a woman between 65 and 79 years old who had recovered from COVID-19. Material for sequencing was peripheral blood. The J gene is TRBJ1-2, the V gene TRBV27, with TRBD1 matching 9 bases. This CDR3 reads CASSWTGVDGYTF. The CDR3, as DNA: TGTGCCAGCAGTTGGACAGGGGTAGATGGCTACACCTTC.